This T cell receptor (beta chain) was obtained from a study of blood T cell repertoires in COVID-19. Study-wide context: Acute and convalescent COVID-19 specimens originated in the United States, Italy and Spain.

The CDR3 is 14 residues long. Germline loops: CDR1 LNHDA, CDR2 SQIVND (reference sequence). With 7 bases clipped from V and 4 bases from J, the junction kept 5 bases outside the gene matches. Method: immunoSEQ multiplex PCR; TCRdb's copy keeps in-frame clones and lacks some. Of approximately 310,000 clones listed, approximately 91% are singletons. The source material was PBMCs or T cells enriched from blood (not recorded which). This receptor was identified in a man aged 55 to 69 who had recovered from COVID-19. The V call is TRBV19, the J call TRBJ1-5, with 9 bases fitting TRBD1. The CDR3, as DNA: TGTGCCAGTACCAATGGACAGGGGAATCAGCCCCAGCATTTT. Translating it yields CASTNGQGNQPQHF.